The 31 T cell receptor beta chains reported below all come from one sample, sequenced in a study of control samples from healthy donors and cancer patients. Sequencing was performed with immunoSEQ multiplex PCR; in TCRdb, only in-frame clones are kept and a portion is missing. The sample has 100,000 to 150,000 clones; 93% are singletons. The sample consisted of PBMCs. The receptors come from a man between 45 and 60 years old with head and neck cancer.

J is TRBJ1-2 and V is TRBV7-2; D call uncertain. The length of the CDR3 is 14 residues. CDR1 is SGHTA, CDR2 FQGNSA, per germline. The V and J ends lost 1 base and 2 bases respectively, with 8 bases between them. The CDR3 DNA reads as TGTGCCAGCAGCTTAGTTGCTGAAAACTATGGCTACACCTTC. The encoded protein is CASSLVAENYGYTF.

The chain is built from TRBV7-3 and TRBJ1-2; weak D call: TRBD1 (5 bases). Per germline, CDR1 SGHTA and CDR2 FQGTGA. There are 14 residues in the CDR3. Trimming removed 3 bases at V and 3 bases at J, with 11 bases between. The CDR3 is CASSFSSGDYGYTF. The CDR3 DNA follows: TGTGCCAGCAGCTTCTCCTCGGGGGACTATGGCTACACCTTC.

The chain carries TRBV24-1 and TRBJ2-3; no reliable D call. This CDR3 comprises 15 residues. The germline V gene encodes CDR1 KGHDR and CDR2 SFDVKD. With 5 bases removed from V and 1 base from J, the gap between germline ends came to 12 bases. The CDR3, as DNA: TGTGCCACCAGTGTCCCCTCAGCTGGCACAGATACGCAGTATTTT. Translated: CATSVPSAGTDTQYF.

V and J are TRBV5-1 and TRBJ1-2; tentatively, D is TRBD1 (6 bases). The germline V gene has CDR1 SGHRS and CDR2 YFSETQ. V lost 6 bases and J 3 bases, leaving 15 bases between the germline ends. The CDR3 runs 14 residues. The CDR3 DNA reads as TGCGCCAGCACTCCATTGGACAGCCACTATGGCTACACCTTC. Translation gives CASTPLDSHYGYTF.

The V gene is TRBV28, the J gene TRBJ2-1, with 7 bases that match TRBD2. CDR3 length: 15 amino acids. Germline lookup yields CDR1 MDHEN and CDR2 SYDVKM. V gave up 7 bases and J gave up 5 bases; unmatched junction bases: 11. DNA of the CDR3: TGTGCCAGCAACGATCTAGCGGATCGCCACAATGAGCAGTTCTTC. Amino acid sequence: CASNDLADRHNEQFF. Using reference TRBV28 and TRBJ2-1 for the parts outside the CDR3, the full variable domain is DVKVTQSSRYLVKRTGEKVFLECVQDMDHENMFWYRQDPGLGLRLIYFSYDVKMKEKGDIPEGYSVSREKKERFSLILESASTNQTSMYLCASNDLADRHNEQFFGPGTRLTVL.

This chain connects TRBV2 to TRBJ2-1; D remains unclear. This CDR3 spans 14 amino acids. V lost 3 bases and J lost 3, with 9 bases in between. CDR1 and CDR2 from the germline V gene are SNHLY and FYNNEI. The CDR3 is CASSDSSYYNEQFF. The CDR3 nucleotides read TGTGCCAGCAGTGATTCATCCTACTACAATGAGCAGTTCTTC.

The gene calls are TRBV18 and TRBJ2-5; 11 bases match TRBD2. Trimming at V came to 11 bases and at J to 2 bases, leaving 13 bases not matched to a gene. There are 16 residues in the CDR3. Germline values: CDR1 KGHSH, CDR2 LQKENI. The CDR3 sequence is CASRKLAGAKQETQYF. The CDR3, as DNA: TGTGCCTCCCGAAAACTAGCGGGGGCCAAGCAAGAGACCCAGTACTTC.

V and J are TRBV7-3 and TRBJ1-3, with D unresolved. The CDR3 spans 16 residues. Germline V CDR1 and CDR2: SGHTA, FQGTGA. With 1 base removed from V and 0 bases from J, the gap between germline ends came to 10 bases. This CDR3 is CASSLNPPPSGNTIYF. In nucleotides, the CDR3 is TGTGCCAGCAGCTTAAACCCACCTCCCTCTGGAAACACCATATATTTT. The full variable domain, in which reference TRBV7-3 and TRBJ1-3 provide the parts outside the CDR3, is GAGVSQTPSNKVTEKGKYVELRCDPISGHTALYWYRQSLGQGPEFLIYFQGTGAADDSGLPNDRFFAVRPEGSVSTLKIQRTERGDSAVYLCASSLNPPPSGNTIYFGEGSWLTVV.

The J gene is TRBJ2-1, the V gene TRBV2; 10 bases are shared with TRBD2. Germline trimming cut 8 bases from V and 9 bases from J; bases unmatched to any gene: 4. CDR1 SNHLY and CDR2 FYNNEI come from the germline V gene. CDR3 length equals 12 residues. CDR3 amino acids: CASDRTSGEQFF. CDR3 in DNA: TGTGCCAGCGACAGGACTAGCGGTGAGCAGTTCTTC.

This chain connects TRBV7-2 to TRBJ1-1, with D perhaps matching TRBD1 (5 bases). CDR1 and CDR2 (germline): SGHTA, FQGNSA. The V end was cut by 3 bases, the J end by 1 base, with 9 bases between. The CDR3 spans 14 residues. CDR3 residues: CASSLGLQNTEAFF. The CDR3 coding sequence is TGTGCCAGCAGCTTGGGACTCCAGAACACTGAAGCTTTCTTT.

The genes are TRBV3-1 (or the pseudogene TRBV3-2) and TRBJ2-3, with 12 bases aligning to TRBD2. Germline values: CDR1 LGHDT, CDR2 YNNKEL (reference sequence). V lost 4 bases and J lost 1; bases outside the gene matches: 6. The CDR3 is 17 residues long. CDR3 sequence reads: CASSRQTSGGGTDTQYF. The CDR3 region has the DNA TGTGCCAGCAGCCGACAGACTAGCGGGGGTGGCACAGATACGCAGTATTTT.

This clone has a single count. The chain has TRBV5-1 and TRBJ2-3; D is undetermined. V shed 4 bases and J shed 2 bases, with 8 bases lying between them. Germline V gene lookup returns CDR1 SGHRS and CDR2 YFSETQ. CDR3 length: 13 residues. The CDR3 loop reads CASSPSFTDTQYF. The CDR3, as DNA: TGCGCCAGCAGCCCCTCATTCACAGATACGCAGTATTTT.

The chain is built from TRBV5-4 and TRBJ2-5, with TRBD2 as a possible D gene (6 bases). Trimming cost V 4 bases and J 4 bases, with 17 bases left between them. The CDR3 extends over 15 amino acids. In germline, CDR1 is SGHNT, CDR2 YYREEE (reference sequence). CDR3 bases: TGTGCCAGCAGCCCAAACCGGGGGTCGGGAGAGACCCAGTACTTC. It is translated as CASSPNRGSGETQYF.

The chain carries TRBV4-1 and TRBJ1-4; D gene ambiguous. V shed 0 bases and J shed 8 bases, with 13 bases lying between them. The CDR3 totals 15 residues. The germline CDR1 and CDR2 sequences are MGHRA and YSYEKL. CDR3 sequence: CASSQEQSLMEKLFF. The DNA for the CDR3 is TGCGCCAGCAGCCAAGAACAGTCCTTAATGGAAAAACTGTTTTTT.

The chain joins TRBV1 to TRBJ1-2; no DNA check was done on the table's D call, TRBD1. TRBV1 is described as a pseudogene. The CDR3 spans 14 residues. CDR3 DNA: TGCACCAGCAGCCACGGACAGGGGGCGGATGGCTACACCTTC. It specifies CTSSHGQGADGYTF.

J is TRBJ2-5 and V is TRBV6-5; D is unresolved. Germline CDR1 reads MNHEY; CDR2 reads SVGAGI. The CDR3 sequence is 12 residues long. V lost 6 bases and J lost 1, with 6 bases in between. The CDR3 coding sequence is TGTGCCAGCAGGTCCCTCCAAGAGACCCAGTACTTC. Translated, it gives CASRSLQETQYF.

Remarks on this clone: Other DNA sequences from this sample encode an identical CDR3 as well. The chain links TRBV6-5 to TRBJ2-1, with D unclear. The CDR3 spans 13 residues. Germline CDR1 is MNHEY and CDR2 is SVGAGI. Trimming took 4 bases from V and 0 from J, leaving 4 bases between them. CDR3 residues: CASSSSSYNEQFF. CDR3 bases: TGTGCCAGCAGTTCCAGCTCCTACAATGAGCAGTTCTTC.

The chain recombines TRBV18 with TRBJ2-7; maybe TRBD2 (6 bases). This CDR3 has 16 residues. Looked up from germline, CDR1 is KGHSH and CDR2 is LQKENI. The V end was cut by 3 bases, the J end by 6 bases, with 21 bases between. CDR3 DNA: TGTGCCAGCTCACCTACCGGGACTGGGTTTTTGGCCGAGCAGTACTTC. Its protein is CASSPTGTGFLAEQYF.

The chain recombines TRBV10-3 with TRBJ2-7; TRBD2 matches 14 bases. The CDR3 runs to 14 residues. V dropped 11 bases and J dropped 7; count of bases not matched to a gene: 10. From germline, CDR1 is ENHRY and CDR2 SYGVKD. This chain's CDR3 is CASRLAGGAGEQYF. The CDR3 DNA reads TGTGCCTCAAGACTAGCGGGGGGGGCGGGTGAGCAGTACTTC.

This chain connects TRBV19 to TRBJ1-1; D gene uncertain. The CDR3 covers 16 residues. Germline V lookup: CDR1 LNHDA, CDR2 SQIVND (reference sequence). V lost 5 bases and J lost 0, with 16 bases in between. CDR3 nucleotides: TGTGCCAGTAGTCCTGATCACCGCCGATTGAACACTGAAGCTTTCTTT. It yields the protein CASSPDHRRLNTEAFF. Complete variable domain (other parts from reference TRBV19 and TRBJ1-1): DGGITQSPKYLFRKEGQNVTLSCEQNLNHDAMYWYRQDPGQGLRLIYYSQIVNDFQKGDIAEGYSVSREKKESFPLTVTSAQKNPTAFYLCASSPDHRRLNTEAFFGQGTRLTVV.

The chain joins TRBV11-2 to TRBJ1-6; D unclear. V lost 1 base and J lost 3, with 10 bases in between. The CDR3 spans 16 residues. Germline V gene lookup returns CDR1 SGHAT and CDR2 FQNNGV. CDR3 sequence reads: CASSLGWAGYNSPLHF. CDR3 bases: TGTGCCAGCAGCTTAGGTTGGGCAGGCTATAATTCACCCCTCCACTTT.

This clone appeared a single time. The chain recombines TRBV9 with TRBJ1-1; 7 bases agree with TRBD1. Germline-derived CDR1 and CDR2 are SGDLS and YYNGEE. CDR3 length: 16 residues. The junction had 7 bases not matched to a gene; V was cut back by 1 base and J by 1 base. Written as DNA, the CDR3 is TGTGCCAGCAGCGTATCACAGGGGAGGGGGAACACTGAAGCTTTCTTT. Protein sequence: CASSVSQGRGNTEAFF.

The table lists this clone with a count of one. DNA of the CDR3: TGTGCCAGCGGTTGGACTAGCGGGACAGATACGCAGTATTTT. It yields the protein CASGWTSGTDTQYF. This chain connects TRBV6-2 or TRBV6-3 to TRBJ2-3; 11 nucleotides agree with TRBD2. Losses at the gene ends were 8 bases for V and 3 bases for J; bases not matched to a gene: 4. The germline gives CDR1 MNHEY, CDR2 SVGEGT. This CDR3 is built from 14 residues.

This chain joins TRBV7-9 and TRBJ2-7, with unresolved D. V lost 1 base and J lost 4, with 2 bases in between. CDR1 and CDR2 (germline): SEHNR, FQNEAQ (reference sequence). The CDR3 contains 11 residues. In DNA, the CDR3 is TGTGCCAGCAGCTTAGAGTACGAGCAGTACTTC. Amino acid sequence: CASSLEYEQYF.

The chain uses TRBV13 and TRBJ1-1; no clear D. CDR3 length: 15 residues. Germline V CDR1 and CDR2: PRHDT, FYEKMQ (reference sequence). The V and J ends lost 2 bases and 0 bases respectively, with 10 bases between them. The CDR3 is CASSLTARMNTEAFF. The CDR3 DNA reads TGTGCCAGCAGCTTAACGGCCCGTATGAACACTGAAGCTTTCTTT.

The CDR3 coding sequence is TGCGCCAGTAGGGATGGGAACACTGAAGCTTTCTTT. Translated, it gives CASRDGNTEAFF. This chain uses TRBV5-1 with TRBJ1-1; D is undetermined. The V gene lost 8 bases and the J gene lost 1 base, with 9 bases spanning the gap. Per the germline V gene, CDR1 is SGHRS and CDR2 is YFSETQ. The CDR3 runs to 12 residues.

The chain joins TRBV5-6 to TRBJ2-2; D perhaps matches TRBD2 (5 bases). Germline CDR1 is SGHDT and CDR2 is YYEEEE. The CDR3 runs to 14 residues. Between the trimmed V and J ends, which lost 8 bases and 4 bases, there was a span of 15 bases. The DNA of the CDR3 is TGTGCCAGTCTACTTGGGAGCGGCACCGGGGAGCTGTTTTTT. It encodes CASLLGSGTGELFF.

This chain joins TRBV3-1 (or the pseudogene TRBV3-2) and TRBJ2-2, with a tentative D call TRBD1 (6 bases). Trimming cost V 1 base and J 2 bases, with 11 bases left between them. This CDR3 contains 16 residues. The germline CDR1 and CDR2 sequences are LGHDT and YNNKEL (reference sequence). The CDR3 DNA follows: TGTGCCAGCAGCCAAGCGGGACACGGAAACACCGGGGAGCTGTTTTTT. Its translation is CASSQAGHGNTGELFF.

This clone is categorized as medium-sized (0.01 to 0.1%). The chain couples TRBV5-1 to TRBJ2-7; maybe TRBD1 (5 bases). Trimming left V 2 bases short and J 0 bases short, with 15 bases between. CDR1 and CDR2 from the germline V gene are SGHRS and YFSETQ. The CDR3 is 16 amino acids. The CDR3 nucleotides are TGCGCCAGCAGCTTAACAGGATTTCGGAGCTCCTACGAGCAGTACTTC. Residues: CASSLTGFRSSYEQYF.

This CDR3 is CASSQEIWQLDTTYNEQFF. The DNA of the CDR3 is TGCGCCAGCAGCCAAGAAATCTGGCAGCTGGATACCACCTACAATGAGCAGTTCTTC. The chain has TRBV4-3 and TRBJ2-1; D is uncertain. Germline V lookup: CDR1 LGHNA, CDR2 YSLEER. V was cut by 0 bases and J by 2 bases, with 20 bases left in between. This CDR3 has 19 amino acids.

The chain recombines TRBV4-1 with TRBJ2-5, with 9 nucleotides matching TRBD1. This CDR3 is built from 16 residues. Germline loops: CDR1 MGHRA, CDR2 YSYEKL. With 3 bases clipped from V and 5 bases from J, the junction kept 10 bases outside the gene matches. CDR3 DNA sequence: TGCGCCAGCAGCCACCCCCGGACAGGGGAGGTTGAGACCCAGTACTTC. This gives the protein CASSHPRTGEVETQYF.